What follows describes a single T cell receptor (beta chain). Its specificity is not known. Assay: immunoSEQ multiplex PCR; the TCRdb copy retains only in-frame clones and omits some. The table has over 150,000 clones, around 87% seen once; the top ten hold about 2.5%. The CDR3 length is 16 residues. The germline V gene has CDR1 MNHEY and CDR2 SMNVEV (reference sequence). V dropped 0 bases and J dropped 4 bases, with 15 bases sitting between them. This sample is drawn from a study of T cell responses to AZD1222 COVID-19 vaccine. Study in general: Investigators merged groups given second doses at roughly 4 or roughly 12 weeks.

Study-wide results and limits: Within unmutated variant regions lay the reported targets of nearly half of spike-specific TCRs.

The sequence was obtained from an adult in good health. The sequences come from peripheral blood, collected on day 0 of AZD1222 vaccination. This chain uses TRBV27 with TRBJ1-2; D is unclear. Here the CDR3 DNA reads TGTGCCAGCAGTTTATCCGGAGGTCTTACGATCTATGGCTACACCTTC. This encodes CASSLSGGLTIYGYTF.